A selection of T cell receptor beta chains follows, all from one sample in a study of cytomegalovirus exposure and HLA in healthy donors. Profiling relied on immunoSEQ multiplex PCR, and the TCRdb table lists in-frame clones only, not all of them. The sample has around 210,000 clones; around 79% are singletons. What was sequenced was PBMCs. Receptor source: a male donor in good health and CMV-seropositive. Each CDR3 is given with its conserved first and last residue. The D gene is left open where the match is weak. Not all rows give a size; the values are once, few, many and, for expanded clones, a class.

14 NA TRBJ2-5 TRBV7-9 once CASSLAFTGETQYF TGTGCCAGCAGCTTAGCGTTCACAGGGGAGACCCAGTACTTC
14 TRBD2 TRBJ2-1 TRBV29-1 NA CSVEWAGGGNEQFF TGCAGCGTTGAATGGGCGGGAGGGGGTAATGAGCAGTTCTTC
15 NA TRBJ2-1 TRBV10-3 few CAIMRVERDRGEQFF TGTGCCATCATGAGGGTAGAGCGAGATCGGGGTGAGCAGTTCTTC
16 NA TRBJ1-4 TRBV9 NA CASSVDALGAGEKLFF TGTGCCAGCAGCGTGGATGCGTTGGGGGCAGGAGAAAAACTGTTTTTT
14 TRBD1 TRBJ2-7 TRBV6-5 few CASTQGQAYYEQYF TGTGCCAGCACTCAGGGACAGGCTTATTACGAGCAGTACTTC
12 NA TRBJ1-1 TRBV7-9 NA CASSLVQGTTFF TGTGCCAGCAGCTTAGTACAGGGAACAACTTTCTTT
16 TRBD2 TRBJ2-1 TRBV9 NA CASSVDPSGPGGEQFF TGTGCCAGCAGCGTAGACCCTAGCGGGCCCGGCGGTGAGCAGTTCTTC
17 TRBD2 TRBJ2-2 TRBV5-8 NA CASSFWWSGENTGELFF TGTGCCAGCAGCTTTTGGTGGAGCGGGGAGAACACCGGGGAGCTGTTTTTT
16 TRBD2 TRBJ2-7 TRBV9 NA CASSVGRSGGTDEQYF TGTGCCAGCAGCGTAGGTCGGAGCGGGGGGACCGACGAGCAGTACTTC
17 NA TRBJ1-5 TRBV7-9 NA CASSLVKQGSWNQPQHF TGTGCCAGCAGCTTGGTAAAGCAGGGGAGCTGGAATCAGCCCCAGCATTTT
14 TRBD1 TRBJ1-5 TRBV4-2 NA CASSQTGGGARKHF TGTGCCAGCAGCCAGACAGGGGGGGGAGCACGGAAGCATTTT
18 NA TRBJ2-1 TRBV4-1 once CASSHNTPRISLYNEQFF TGCGCCAGCAGCCACAATACACCCAGGATTTCCCTCTACAATGAGCAGTTCTTC
14 NA TRBJ1-4 TRBV19 NA CASSRGASSEKLLF TGTGCCAGTAGTCGGGGGGCCTCAAGTGAAAAACTGCTTTTT
14 TRBD2 TRBJ2-7 TRBV7-2 once CASSLGTSTYEQYF TGTGCCAGCAGCTTAGGGACTAGTACCTACGAGCAGTACTTC
17 TRBD2 TRBJ2-1 TRBV15 NA CATSRASGGFSYNEQFF TGTGCCACCAGCAGAGCTAGCGGGGGGTTCTCCTACAATGAGCAGTTCTTC
16 TRBD1 TRBJ1-3 TRBV15 NA CATSEGQGAPGNTIYF TGTGCCACCAGCGAGGGACAGGGGGCGCCTGGAAACACCATATATTTT
14 NA TRBJ1-2 TRBV6-6 once CASSYSDTYYGYTF TGTGCCAGCAGTTACTCAGACACCTACTATGGCTACACCTTC
17 TRBD1 TRBJ2-2 TRBV27 NA CASSLGKGQGSGGELFF TGTGCCAGCAGTTTAGGGAAGGGACAGGGGTCGGGCGGGGAGCTGTTTTTT
16 NA TRBJ1-5 TRBV6-1 NA CASSEASQESNQPQHF TGTGCCAGCAGTGAAGCCTCGCAGGAAAGCAATCAGCCCCAGCATTTT
15 NA TRBJ1-2 TRBV7-2 NA CASSRRTGDNYGYTF TGTGCCAGCAGCCGCCGGACGGGGGATAACTATGGCTACACCTTC
15 NA TRBJ2-5 TRBV11-2 NA CASSLGVPGGETQYF TGTGCCAGCAGCTTAGGAGTGCCAGGTGGAGAGACCCAGTACTTC
13 TRBD2 TRBJ2-5 TRBV7-7 NA CASGLAGQETQYF TGTGCCAGCGGACTAGCGGGGCAAGAGACCCAGTACTTC
14 NA TRBJ1-1 TRBV28 once CASVTRQEATEAFF TGTGCCAGCGTCACCCGACAGGAGGCCACTGAAGCTTTCTTT
14 TRBD1 TRBJ1-2 TRBV27 NA CASSRDSAGYGYTF TGTGCCAGCAGCAGGGACAGCGCTGGGTATGGCTACACCTTC
14 NA TRBJ2-1 TRBV30 NA CACSQGSSYNEQFF TGTGCCTGTTCTCAGGGGAGCTCCTACAATGAGCAGTTCTTC
13 NA TRBJ2-3 TRBV5-4 NA CASSLGHTDTQYF TGTGCCAGCAGCTTGGGACACACGGATACGCAGTATTTT
15 NA TRBJ1-5 TRBV6-5 NA CASSSRGLSNQPQHF TGTGCCAGCAGTTCCCGAGGGTTAAGCAATCAGCCCCAGCATTTT
15 TRBD1 TRBJ1-2 TRBV14 NA CASSPLTGGNYGYTF TGTGCCAGCAGCCCGTTAACAGGGGGCAACTATGGCTACACCTTC
14 TRBD1 TRBJ2-7 TRBV7-6 NA CASSSGTGYYEQYF TGTGCCAGCAGTTCCGGGACAGGGTACTACGAGCAGTACTTC
16 NA TRBJ2-1 TRBV9 few CASSVGVGSSYNEQFF TGTGCCAGCAGCGTAGGTGTGGGCAGCTCCTACAATGAGCAGTTCTTC
15 NA TRBJ1-4 TRBV7-9 once CASSSQGGANEKLFF TGTGCCAGCAGCTCCCAGGGAGGGGCTAATGAAAAACTGTTTTTT
12 NA TRBJ1-1 TRBV29-1 NA CSVGGGRIEAFF TGCAGCGTGGGGGGCGGGAGGATTGAAGCTTTCTTT
14 NA TRBJ2-1 TRBV7-6 NA CASSLGTSYNEQFF TGTGCCAGCAGCTTAGGCACTAGCTACAATGAGCAGTTCTTC
16 TRBD2 TRBJ2-1 TRBV28 NA CASSPGGTSAYNEQFF TGTGCCAGCAGCCCCGGGGGGACTAGCGCATACAATGAGCAGTTCTTC
14 NA TRBJ2-5 TRBV27 NA CASSTTGFSETQYF TGTGCCAGCAGTACGACAGGTTTTAGCGAGACCCAGTACTTC
12 TRBD2 TRBJ2-5 TRBV9 NA CASNIEGTKQYF TGTGCCAGCAATATTGAGGGGACTAAGCAGTACTTC
14 TRBD2 TRBJ2-1 TRBV7-3 few CASSLGSGRGEQFF TGTGCCAGCAGCTTAGGCAGCGGGAGGGGTGAGCAGTTCTTC
12 NA TRBJ1-1 TRBV10-3 NA CATQMANTEAFF TGTGCCACCCAGATGGCGAACACTGAAGCTTTCTTT
15 NA TRBJ1-3 TRBV18 few CASSPDRSSGNTIYF TGTGCCAGCTCACCTGACAGGAGCTCTGGAAACACCATATATTTT
13 NA TRBJ1-1 TRBV29-1 NA CSVRTASNTEAFF TGCAGCGTAAGGACAGCTTCGAACACTGAAGCTTTCTTT
15 NA TRBJ1-6 TRBV7-9 NA CASSLVAVDNSPLHF TGTGCCAGCAGCTTAGTGGCGGTAGATAATTCACCCCTCCACTTT
13 NA TRBJ2-7 TRBV6-5 NA CASSYSESNEQYF TGTGCCAGCAGTTATTCTGAGTCCAACGAGCAGTACTTC
14 NA TRBJ1-2 TRBV15 NA CATSRAGGDYGYTF TGTGCCACCAGCAGAGCCGGGGGGGACTATGGCTACACCTTC
16 NA TRBJ2-3 TRBV7-3 few CASSPEHRRGTDTQYF TGTGCCAGCAGCCCAGAACACCGTAGAGGGACAGATACGCAGTATTTT
17 NA TRBJ2-5 TRBV4-1 NA CASSQDARGGAQETQYF TGCGCCAGCAGCCAAGATGCCCGCGGAGGAGCACAAGAGACCCAGTACTTC
15 NA TRBJ1-2 TRBV4-2 NA CASSQENAAGGGYTF TGTGCCAGCAGCCAAGAAAACGCGGCGGGAGGTGGCTACACCTTC
15 TRBD2 TRBJ2-5 TRBV7-2 NA CASSPGGLVVETQYF TGTGCCAGCAGCCCTGGGGGACTAGTGGTAGAGACCCAGTACTTC
18 NA TRBJ1-6 TRBV4-3 NA CASSQETHRSSYNSPLHF TGCGCCAGCAGCCAAGAGACTCACAGGAGCTCCTATAATTCACCCCTCCACTTT
15 NA TRBJ2-1 TRBV7-3 NA CASSSVRGPYNEQFF TGTGCCAGCAGCTCCGTAAGAGGGCCCTACAATGAGCAGTTCTTC
14 TRBD1 TRBJ1-2 TRBV9 NA CASSAGTGNYGYTF TGTGCCAGCAGCGCGGGGACAGGGAACTATGGCTACACCTTC